Below, 11 T cell receptor beta chains from the same sample are listed, as sequenced in a study of molecular identifiers for immune sequencing clone quantification. TCRdb used MiXCR to reprocess the PCR reads, holding one entry per CDR3 protein. Of 400,000 to 600,000 distinct CDR3 sequences in the sample, 20% to 25% were seen once. Sequenced sample: naive CD8+ T cells from blood, with Jurkat cell RNA spiked in. Subset: FACS-sorted CD8+CD4-CCR7+CD45RA+ naive T cells. The receptors originated from a human donor in good health. Some libraries in this study had Jurkat cell RNA spiked in.

The sample holds many counts of this clonotype. J is TRBJ2-7 and V is TRBV28; perhaps TRBD2 as D (6 bases). V lost 3 bases to trimming and J lost 5 bases, with 11 bases between them. Germline lookup yields CDR1 MDHEN and CDR2 SYDVKM. This CDR3 comprises 13 residues. This CDR3 reads CASSFRGFNEQYF. The CDR3 bases are TGTGCCAGCAGTTTTCGGGGGTTCAACGAGCAGTACTTC.

This clonotype occurred many times. The chain couples TRBV7-8 to TRBJ2-5, with D possibly TRBD2 on 6 matching bases. The CDR3 sequence is 14 residues long. V lost 3 bases and J 5 bases, leaving 13 bases between the germline ends. In germline, CDR1 is SGHVS, CDR2 FQNEAQ. As DNA, the CDR3 is TGTGCCAGCAGCTTTGGGACTCGCGGCGAGACCCAGTACTTC. Its protein is CASSFGTRGETQYF.

In this sample, this clonotype turned up many times. The CDR3 DNA reads TGCAGTGCATGGTGGGAGCTTACCGATACGCAGTATTTT. Protein sequence: CSAWWELTDTQYF. V gene TRBV20-1 combines with J gene TRBJ2-3, with D maybe TRBD2 (5 bases). The CDR3 extends over 13 amino acids. The V gene lost 6 bases and the J gene lost 6 bases, with 16 bases spanning the gap. Germline CDR1 is DFQATT and CDR2 is SNEGSKA (reference sequence).

This clonotype was seen more than once but under ten times. The V gene is TRBV6-1, the J gene TRBJ1-5; D is perhaps TRBD1 (5 bases). This CDR3 has 15 amino acids. V dropped 6 bases and J dropped 0 bases, with 12 bases sitting between them. Germline assignment: CDR1 MNHNS and CDR2 SASEGT. Here the CDR3 reads CASSRDGYSNQPQHF. CDR3 bases: TGTGCCAGCAGCCGGGACGGATATAGCAATCAGCCCCAGCATTTT.

This chain links TRBV19 with TRBJ2-1; D is uncertain. Deletions cut 3 bases from V and 1 base from J, with 16 bases between. Germline-derived CDR1 and CDR2 are LNHDA and SQIVND (reference sequence). The CDR3 contains 17 residues. The CDR3 nucleotides are TGTGCCAGTAGTATCTTGGTGGCAGTAATGTCCTACAATGAGCAGTTCTTC. This gives the protein CASSILVAVMSYNEQFF.

This clonotype was recorded at least ten times. This chain connects TRBV7-6 to TRBJ1-1, with D maybe TRBD1 (5 bases). Trimming shortened V by 3 bases and J by 4 bases, and 9 bases separated the two germline ends. This CDR3 spans 13 amino acids. Germline CDR1 and CDR2: SGHVS and FNYEAQ. The CDR3 DNA reads as TGTGCCAGCAGCTTTGGAGGGGCCACTGAAGCTTTCTTT. It translates to CASSFGGATEAFF.

The genes are TRBV3-1 and TRBJ2-7; 9 bases align to TRBD2. CDR1 and CDR2 from the germline V gene are LGHDT and YNNKEL (reference sequence). The CDR3 has 16 residues. V gave up 4 bases and J gave up 2 bases; unmatched junction bases: 9. CDR3 sequence: CASSPPEAGGAYEQYF. The CDR3 coding sequence is TGTGCCAGCAGCCCCCCGGAGGCGGGAGGGGCCTACGAGCAGTACTTC.

This clonotype has a handful of counts. The V call is TRBV9, the J call TRBJ2-3, with unresolved D. The germline V gene has CDR1 SGDLS and CDR2 YYNGEE. The CDR3 runs to 15 residues. Trimming stripped 3 bases from V and 1 base from J, with 12 bases between. CDR3 bases: TGTGCCAGCAGCGCGATTTCCGGTGGCACAGATACGCAGTATTTT. It codes for CASSAISGGTDTQYF.

The V gene is TRBV4-3, the J gene TRBJ2-2; TRBD1 agrees at 12 bases. Germline V CDR1 and CDR2: LGHNA, YSLEER. The J segment lost 4 bases and the V segment lost 4 bases, leaving 4 bases of the junction unmatched. This CDR3 has 16 residues. In DNA, the CDR3 is TGCGCCAGCAGCCGGGACAGGGGGCTCGGCACCGGGGAGCTGTTTTTT. Encoded protein: CASSRDRGLGTGELFF.

This clonotype was seen ten or more times. The V gene is TRBV29-1, the J gene TRBJ2-2; D unresolved. V lost 4 bases and J 3 bases, leaving 9 bases between the germline ends. Germline CDR1 SQVTM, CDR2 ANQGSEA. The CDR3 length is 13 residues. The CDR3 DNA reads as TGCAGCGTTGTTTTGCTGCACACCGGGGAGCTGTTTTTT. Protein: CSVVLLHTGELFF.

This clonotype was found a few times. The chain joins TRBV4-3 to TRBJ1-5; D is perhaps TRBD1 (6 bases). V lost 3 bases, J lost 6 bases, and 12 bases lay in between. Germline lookup yields CDR1 LGHNA and CDR2 YSLEER. This CDR3 is built from 14 residues. CDR3 sequence reads: CASSHDRSVQPQHF. CDR3 DNA sequence: TGCGCCAGCAGCCACGACAGGAGTGTTCAGCCCCAGCATTTT.